This TCR beta chain appears in the sequencing data of a study of a mutant IDH1 vaccine in newly diagnosed glioma. For the study at large: Patients arrived already treated with radiotherapy, temozolomide, or both, most having had both.

Libraries were prepared by immunoSEQ multiplex PCR; TCRdb keeps only in-frame clonotypes and omits some of them. The sample consists of tens of thousands of clones, 82% of them appearing once. The CDR3 totals 14 residues. The germline gives CDR1 MNHNS, CDR2 SASEGT. The junction had 6 bases not matched to a gene; V was cut back by 6 bases and J by 2 bases. A word on this clone: Antigen: not known.

The sample's time point: week 47, end of study. Topical imiquimod was applied with each vaccine dose, which held 300 ug of mutant IDH1 20-mer peptide. This material consisted of PBMCs, taken from a glioma patient whose treatment included an IDH1 peptide vaccine. This sequence was found in a man in his forties with glioma. Some clones in this sample may be carry-over from other donors' samples. The chain combines TRBV6-1 with TRBJ2-7; 8 bases agree with TRBD2. CDR3: CASRAPGLAYEQYF. The CDR3 coding sequence is TGTGCCAGCAGAGCACCGGGACTAGCCTACGAGCAGTACTTC.